Each of the 17 T cell receptor beta chains below was sequenced from the same sample in a study of CD8 T cells in ankylosing spondylitis. MiXCR was run by TCRdb on the 5' RACE reads, yielding one entry per CDR3 protein. Found here are about 300,000 distinct CDR3 sequences, about 9.9% of them singletons; the top ten hold roughly 9%. The sequenced sample was blood, either unsorted or a sorted T cell fraction (not recorded which). The source of these receptors is a female donor with ankylosing spondylitis or in good health (not recorded which).

As for this clonotype: This sequence may be a read error, since a much larger clone differs from it by one base. This sequence joins TRBV15 and TRBJ2-5, with D tentatively TRBD2 (6 bases). The V gene's germline CDR1 is LNHNV and CDR2 YYDKDF (reference sequence). This CDR3 spans 14 amino acids. CDR3 nucleotide sequence: TGTGCCACCCGCAGGACTCCGGGGGAGGAGACCCAGCACTTC. This sequence encodes CATRRTPGEETQHF.

Here the CDR3 reads CASSFRTGRQFF. The CDR3 DNA follows: TGCGCCAGCAGCTTCCGGACAGGGAGGCAGTTCTTC. This chain uses TRBV5-1 with TRBJ2-1, with TRBD1 matching 8 bases. Germline CDR1 is SGHRS and CDR2 is YFSETQ. The length of the CDR3 is 12 residues. V dropped 2 bases and J dropped 12; count of bases not matched to a gene: 4.

This clonotype was detected only once. V usage is TRBV12-3 or TRBV12-4 and J usage is TRBJ1-1, with TRBD1 matching 8 bases. This CDR3 has 15 amino acids. Germline trimming cut 0 bases from V and 6 bases from J; bases unmatched to any gene: 6. CDR3 bases: TGTGCCAGCAGTTTAGCCAGGGGGCAGTTCGCTGAAGCTTTCTTT. It encodes CASSLARGQFAEAFF.

The chain recombines TRBV7-9 with TRBJ2-5; 7 nucleotides line up with TRBD1. Germline V gives CDR1 SEHNR, CDR2 FQNEAQ (reference sequence). The J segment lost 4 bases and the V segment lost 5 bases, leaving 13 bases of the junction unmatched. The CDR3 sequence is 16 residues long. The CDR3 DNA reads TGTGCCAGCAGCCAAACGGGACAGACAACAGGAGAGACCCAGTACTTC. As protein: CASSQTGQTTGETQYF.

The CDR3 bases are TGCGCCAGCAGCTTGAAACAGACCAACACCGGGGAGCTGTTTTTT. It yields the protein CASSLKQTNTGELFF. The V gene is TRBV5-1, the J gene TRBJ2-2; no clear D. CDR1 is SGHRS and CDR2 is YFSETQ in the germline V gene. The V and J ends lost 1 base and 2 bases respectively, with 9 bases between them. This CDR3 spans 15 amino acids.

This clonotype was detected many times. The DNA is left out, because the CDR3 cannot be placed on it with certainty; the CDR3 is given as TCRdb lists it. The chain joins TRBV6-2 or TRBV6-3 to TRBJ2-2; the table gives TRBD1 as D, unverified against the DNA. Germline CDR1 reads MNHEY; CDR2 reads SVGEGT. The CDR3 totals 18 residues, both ends included. CDR3 sequence reads: CASSYAVWERENTGELFF.

This clonotype has a handful of counts. The chain recombines TRBV5-1 with TRBJ2-3; the D gene is possibly TRBD2 (6 bases). The length of the CDR3 is 13 residues. Per germline, CDR1 SGHRS and CDR2 YFSETQ. V lost 2 bases, J lost 7 bases, and 11 bases lay in between. CDR3 nucleotides: TGCGCCAGCAGCTTCGGGGGACCCAATACGCAGTATTTT. Encoded protein: CASSFGGPNTQYF.

The sample holds many counts of this clonotype. V and J are TRBV9 and TRBJ2-2; TRBD2 matches at 7 bases. CDR1 SGDLS and CDR2 YYNGEE come from the germline V gene. CDR3 length: 19 amino acids. V trimming: 3 bases; J trimming: 2 bases; junction bases outside the gene matches: 16. The CDR3 DNA reads as TGTGCCAGCAGCGAGACCCTGGGCCTAGCGGCCAGTAACACCGGGGAGCTGTTTTTT. It specifies CASSETLGLAASNTGELFF.

Comments on this clonotype: A read error may explain this, as a much larger clone is one base away. The chain recombines TRBV5-1 with TRBJ1-2; D perhaps matches TRBD1 (5 bases). Per the germline V gene, CDR1 is SGHRS and CDR2 is YFSETQ. This CDR3 has 14 residues. CDR3 sequence reads: CASSLEQGRSGYPF. The CDR3 bases are TGCGCCAGCAGCTTGGAGCAGGGAAGGTCTGGCTACCCCTTC.

This clonotype has at least ten counts. The V call is TRBV20-1, the J call TRBJ2-7; D is possibly TRBD1 or TRBD2 (5 bases each). This CDR3 is 13 amino acids long. Germline CDR1 and CDR2: DFQATT and SNEGSKA (reference sequence). The V and J ends lost 3 bases and 2 bases respectively, with 11 bases between them. The CDR3 bases are TGCAGTGCTAGGGGGGTGCTTACCTACGAGCAGTACTTC. Amino acid sequence: CSARGVLTYEQYF.

This clonotype was seen ten or more times. The chain combines TRBV28 with TRBJ2-1, with D possibly matching TRBD2 (5 bases). The V and J ends lost 4 bases and 4 bases respectively, with 14 bases between them. The CDR3 contains 15 residues. Germline V lookup: CDR1 MDHEN, CDR2 SYDVKM. CDR3 residues: CASSSPSRQYNEQFF. In DNA, the CDR3 is TGTGCCAGCAGTTCACCTAGCCGTCAATACAATGAGCAGTTCTTC.

The chain couples TRBV28 to TRBJ2-6, with 12 bases that match TRBD2. The CDR3 is 17 residues long. Germline lookup yields CDR1 MDHEN and CDR2 SYDVKM. Trimming cost V 7 bases and J 2 bases; bases outside gene matches: 6. Here the CDR3 reads CASTASGRGPGANVLTF. The CDR3 coding sequence is TGTGCCAGCACCGCTAGCGGGAGGGGCCCTGGGGCCAACGTCCTGACTTTC. Supplemented by reference TRBV28 and TRBJ2-6, the full variable domain reads DVKVTQSSRYLVKRTGEKVFLECVQDMDHENMFWYRQDPGLGLRLIYFSYDVKMKEKGDIPEGYSVSREKKERFSLILESASTNQTSMYLCASTASGRGPGANVLTFGAGSRLTVL.

This clonotype has a count of ten or more. J is TRBJ1-1 and V is TRBV7-8, with a weak D call TRBD1 (6 bases). From germline, CDR1 is SGHVS and CDR2 FQNEAQ. The CDR3 spans 16 residues. Deletions cut 4 bases from V and 2 bases from J, with 17 bases between. CDR3 DNA sequence: TGTGCCAGCAGCTCGCACGTTCGGGGGCTAAACACTGAAGCTTTCTTT. Its translation: CASSSHVRGLNTEAFF.

To note about this clonotype: A much larger clone sits a single nucleotide away, making a read error possible. V usage is TRBV28 and J usage is TRBJ1-1; D unresolved. Germline V lookup: CDR1 MDHEN, CDR2 SYDVKM. This CDR3 region has 13 residues. Between the trimmed V and J ends, which lost 5 bases and 7 bases, there was a span of 14 bases. CDR3 in DNA: TGTGCCAGCAGTGAGAGGAGGAATGGTGAAGCTTTCTTT. Residues: CASSERRNGEAFF.

The CDR3 region has the DNA TGTGCCAGCACGAAAACCAGCTTCAATGAGCAGTTCTTC. This encodes CASTKTSFNEQFF. The rearrangement links TRBV6-2 or TRBV6-3 to TRBJ2-1, with unresolved D. The CDR3 runs 13 residues. Germline lookup yields CDR1 MNHEY and CDR2 SVGEGT. V gave up 7 bases and J gave up 6 bases, with 13 bases separating them.

The chain has TRBV5-1 and TRBJ2-5; TRBD1 agrees at 9 bases. Per germline, CDR1 SGHRS and CDR2 YFSETQ. V gave up 2 bases and J gave up 5 bases; unmatched junction bases: 10. The CDR3 is 16 residues long. The CDR3 reads CASSLTGGARSETQYF. CDR3 DNA: TGCGCCAGCAGCTTAACAGGGGGCGCAAGGTCGGAGACCCAGTACTTC.

This clonotype was counted many times. CDR3 sequence reads: CASREEYSYNEQFF. DNA of the CDR3: TGCGCCAGCAGGGAAGAGTACTCCTACAATGAGCAGTTCTTC. The chain recombines TRBV5-1 with TRBJ2-1, with unresolved D. The CDR3 contains 14 residues. Germline CDR1 is SGHRS and CDR2 is YFSETQ. Deletions cut 5 bases from V and 0 bases from J, with 9 bases between. The complete variable domain, with remaining parts taken from reference TRBV5-1 and TRBJ2-1, reads KAGVTQTPRYLIKTRGQQVTLSCSPISGHRSVSWYQQTPGQGLQFLFEYFSETQRNKGNFPGRFSGRQFSNSRSEMNVSTLELGDSALYLCASREEYSYNEQFFGPGTRLTVL.